This T cell receptor beta chain was recorded in a study of cytomegalovirus exposure and HLA in healthy donors. Study findings and constraints: Immune exposure information available was restricted to CMV serostatus. Further analysis was carried out later, and it showed several of the most significant clusters appearing linked to common viral pathogens. In a later analysis, an Asian-associated ancestry cluster reportedly showed fewer N-insertions than the approximately 610-donor mean. Most CMV-associated TCR beta chains appeared HLA-restricted in a later analysis.

The PCR was carried out with 60 Vbeta primers and 13 Jbeta primers. Data came from immunoSEQ multiplex PCR; TCRdb stores just in-frame clones and leaves some out. The sample records approximately 110,000 clones, 75% to 85% being singletons. The CDR3 totals 13 residues. The V gene's germline CDR1 is MNHNY and CDR2 SVGAGI (reference sequence). The ends were cut back, 6 bases at V and 2 bases at J, with 10 bases in the middle. In regard to this clone: Its antigen is unidentified.

The genes are TRBV6-6 and TRBJ1-2; D not certain. The sequenced sample was PBMCs. The receptor was derived from a man aged 50-59 years in good health and CMV-seronegative. As DNA, the CDR3 is TGTGCCAGCAGACCCGACAAAAACTATGGCTACACCTTC. Its translation is CASRPDKNYGYTF.